The clone carrying this T cell receptor beta chain was seen at least ten times. What it binds is unknown. Thyroid surgery had not been preceded by any treatment in any patient. This entry is derived from a study of metastatic and nonmetastatic thyroid tumors. Study-level background: It was across blood and tumor or nodule tissue from malignant and benign thyroid patients that repertoires were compared. The study, taken as a whole, reports: It was reportedly found that TCR beta diversity was significantly higher in malignant thyroid tumors than in benign nodules, a difference seen in both blood and tumor samples.

The CDR3 covers 13 residues. Trimming removed 6 bases from V and 4 bases from J; junction bases left unmatched: 7. From germline, CDR1 is DFQATT and CDR2 SNEGSKA (reference sequence). TCRdb re-called the PCR reads with MiXCR. The sample lists about 20,000 clones, approximately 16% occurring once. The sequenced sample was tumor tissue. The chain has TRBV20-1 and TRBJ2-3, with 7 bases matching TRBD2. This receptor was identified in a female donor with papillary thyroid cancer or a benign thyroid nodule (not recorded which). Some clones in this sample may be carry-over from other donors' samples. Written as DNA, the CDR3 is TGCAGTGCCGGACTAGAACTTGCAGATACGCAGTATTTT. Translated: CSAGLELADTQYF.